This passage covers 4 T cell receptor beta chains from one sample sequenced in a study of liver allograft versus peripheral blood T cells. As for the study in general: Recipients' peripheral blood T cell receptor repertoires were compared with those in transplanted livers.

From the reads, TCRdb called clonotypes with MiXCR, one entry per CDR3 protein. The repertoire holds 15,000 to 20,000 distinct CDR3 sequences, with roughly 21% as singletons. The origin of the receptors is a human patient who had a liver transplant. Some T cells may trace back to the graft donor.

This clonotype was recorded at least ten times. The chain uses TRBV6-2 or TRBV6-3 and TRBJ2-2; TRBD2 aligns across 8 bases. In germline, CDR1 is MNHEY, CDR2 SVGEGT. V shed 5 bases and J 4 bases; nucleotides not matched to a gene: 9. This CDR3 spans 16 amino acids. This CDR3 reads CASSPLAGWGTGELFF. For the CDR3, the DNA is TGTGCCAGCAGTCCCTTAGCGGGATGGGGCACCGGGGAGCTGTTTTTT.

V usage is TRBV28 and J usage is TRBJ2-7; 12 bases align to TRBD1. Germline V lookup: CDR1 MDHEN, CDR2 SYDVKM. Unmatched junction bases numbered 8, after V lost 1 base and J lost 7 bases. CDR3 length: 16 residues. The CDR3 here is CASSLFRGQGAREQYF. CDR3 bases: TGTGCCAGCAGTTTATTTAGGGGACAGGGGGCGAGGGAGCAGTACTTC.

Only a few counts were recorded for this clonotype. V is TRBV28 and J is TRBJ1-1; TRBD1 might be the D (6 bases). The CDR3 is made up of 12 amino acids. From germline, CDR1 is MDHEN and CDR2 SYDVKM. The germline V and J ends were trimmed by 9 bases and 7 bases, with 15 bases remaining between them. DNA of the CDR3: TGTGCCAGTGGACAGTTAAATGGTGAAGCTTTCTTT. Translation gives CASGQLNGEAFF.

This clonotype is termed medium-sized. The chain joins TRBV18 to TRBJ2-2; D may be TRBD2 (5 bases). V was pared by 6 bases and J by 1 base, with 15 bases between. Germline CDR1 reads KGHSH; CDR2 reads LQKENI. CDR3 length equals 16 residues. CDR3: CASSYVQRMNTGELFF. DNA for the CDR3: TGTGCCAGCTCTTACGTACAGCGGATGAACACCGGGGAGCTGTTTTTT.